This entry describes one T cell receptor beta chain. Researchers prepared the TCRbeta library using unique molecular identifiers, the study reports. TCRdb reanalysed the PCR reads using MiXCR and keeps one entry per CDR3 protein. The profile shows about 640,000 distinct CDR3 sequences, roughly 15% of them singletons. Germline V gives CDR1 MGHRA, CDR2 YSYEKL. CDR3 length: 15 residues. Trimming stripped 3 bases from V and 4 bases from J, with 15 bases between. This record belongs to a study of T-cell reconstitution after alpha-beta-depleted transplantation in children. This sequence joins TRBV4-1 and TRBJ1-2; D is undetermined. The TCR sequence derives from a human donor who donated a stem cell graft to a child with acute myeloid leukemia. The input for sequencing was PBMCs from the stem cell graft donor, taken from the stem cell graft. CDR3 protein: CASSQALGGSYGYTF. The CDR3 coding sequence is TGCGCCAGCAGCCAGGCGTTGGGAGGTAGCTATGGCTACACCTTC.